Sequencing of this T cell receptor beta chain was carried out in a study of blood T cells in healthy people across ages. A second about 7 to 11 cycle PCR used barcoded and J-beta primers. TCRdb analysed the 5' RACE reads with MiXCR anew, one entry per CDR3 protein. The table includes approximately 1.5 million distinct CDR3 sequences, approximately 39% detected once. Germline lookup yields CDR1 MNHEY and CDR2 SVGAGI. The CDR3 extends over 15 amino acids. The junction had 4 bases not matched to a gene; V was cut back by 2 bases and J by 1 base. This clonotype was counted ten times or more. The J gene is TRBJ1-1, the V gene TRBV6-5; 7 positions agree with TRBD1. The TCR originated in a woman aged 18-29 years in good health. Source material: blood. The CDR3 sequence is CASSYRGPRNTEAFF. DNA of the CDR3: TGTGCCAGCAGTTACAGGGGGCCGAGGAACACTGAAGCTTTCTTT.